The next 29 T cell receptor beta chains were all read from a single sample in a study of cytomegalovirus exposure and HLA in healthy donors. PCR involved 60 Vbeta and 13 Jbeta primers. The data were produced by immunoSEQ multiplex PCR, yet TCRdb's version contains in-frame clones alone and is incomplete. The sample has about 110,000 clones; around three quarters are singletons. The source material was PBMCs. All receptors come from a woman in her forties or fifties in good health and CMV-seropositive.

This clone showed up just once. The chain couples TRBV7-8 to TRBJ2-5, with TRBD1 matching 7 bases. The V and J ends lost 5 bases and 2 bases, in that order; junction bases with no gene match: 11. This CDR3 region has 16 residues. Germline V lookup: CDR1 SGHVS, CDR2 FQNEAQ. The CDR3 sequence is CASSIDRVYGQETQYF. DNA for the CDR3: TGTGCCAGCAGCATAGACAGGGTTTACGGTCAAGAGACCCAGTACTTC.

The rearrangement joins TRBV10-3 to TRBJ1-2; D remains ambiguous. CDR1 and CDR2 from the germline V gene are ENHRY and SYGVKD. Trimming pared 0 bases from V and 0 bases from J, leaving 11 bases between. The CDR3 loop spans 16 amino acids. CDR3 coding DNA: TGTGCCATCAGTGAGTCGAAGCCACCGGCTAACTATGGCTACACCTTC. Translation gives CAISESKPPANYGYTF.

V is TRBV5-6 and J is TRBJ2-7, with TRBD2 as a possible D gene (5 bases). CDR1 and CDR2 from the germline V gene are SGHDT and YYEEEE. This CDR3 has 12 residues. V was pared by 4 bases and J by 6 bases, with 11 bases between. CDR3 in DNA: TGTGCCAGCAGCGTCGGACTCACCGAGCAGTACTTC. Encoded protein: CASSVGLTEQYF. Full variable domain (missing parts from reference TRBV5-6 and TRBJ2-7): DAGVTQSPTHLIKTRGQQVTLRCSPKSGHDTVSWYQQALGQGPQFIFQYYEEEERQRGNFPDRFSGHQFPNYSSELNVNALLLGDSALYLCASSVGLTEQYFGPGTRLTVT.

The chain has TRBV7-3 and TRBJ2-6; TRBD2 matches 10 bases. The germline V gene encodes CDR1 SGHTA and CDR2 FQGTGA. J lost 4 bases, V lost 5 bases, and 14 bases had no gene match. This CDR3 spans 19 amino acids. The CDR3 spells CASSPDGLAGAGGANVLTF. The DNA of the CDR3 is TGTGCCAGCAGCCCCGACGGGCTAGCGGGAGCGGGGGGGGCCAACGTCCTGACTTTC. Variable domain in full (rest from reference TRBV7-3 and TRBJ2-6): GAGVSQTPSNKVTEKGKYVELRCDPISGHTALYWYRQSLGQGPEFLIYFQGTGAADDSGLPNDRFFAVRPEGSVSTLKIQRTERGDSAVYLCASSPDGLAGAGGANVLTFGAGSRLTVL.

The chain carries TRBV11-1 and TRBJ2-7, with a weak D call TRBD1 (5 bases). CDR3 length: 13 residues. Trimming removed 5 bases from V and 3 bases from J, with 11 bases in between. Germline CDR1 SGHAT, CDR2 FQDESV (reference sequence). CDR3 sequence (DNA): TGTGCCAGCAGCCCGGATAGGGGCTACGAGCAGTACTTC. Translating gives CASSPDRGYEQYF.

The V call is TRBV5-1, the J call TRBJ1-6; the match to TRBD1 covers 9 bases. V lost 4 bases to trimming and J lost 7 bases; unmatched junction nucleotides: 3. The CDR3 is 14 residues long. Germline V gene lookup returns CDR1 SGHRS and CDR2 YFSETQ. The CDR3 region has the DNA TGCGCCAGCAGCACCGGACAGGGGAATTCACCCCTCCACTTT. Its translation is CASSTGQGNSPLHF.

The chain links TRBV6-1 to TRBJ2-5, with 9 bases that match TRBD1. TRBJ2-7 matches the DNA end more closely, so the J call is doubtful. The CDR3 sequence is 14 residues long. Germline V gene data show CDR1 as MNHNS and CDR2 as SASEGT. In nucleotides, the CDR3 is TGTGCCAGCAGTGAGAACAGGGGGCGGGACGAGCAGTACTTC. Translated, it gives CASSENRGRDEQYF.

The sample holds one count of this clone. Mismatch with germline at one junction end may stem from a read error. The gene calls are TRBV4-1 and TRBJ2-6; maybe TRBD1 (7 bases). The V gene's germline CDR1 is MGHRA and CDR2 YSYEKL. The CDR3 contains 21 residues. The CDR3 sequence is CASSLPLSPQGPARGANGLTF. The CDR3 region has the DNA TGCGCCAGCAGCCTCCCCCTAAGCCCCCAGGGGCCTGCCAGGGGGGCCAACGGCCTGACTTTC.

About this clone: Sequence at one end of the junction differs from germline and may be a read error. This chain uses TRBV7-9 with TRBJ1-2, with TRBD1 matching over 9 bases. The V gene's germline CDR1 is SEHNR and CDR2 FQNEAQ (reference sequence). CDR3 length: 15 amino acids. The CDR3 reads CSSSPRDRDIYGYTF. The CDR3 nucleotides read TGTTCCAGCAGCCCCCGGGACAGGGACATCTATGGCTACACCTTC.

The chain carries TRBV6-1 and TRBJ1-3, with D perhaps TRBD1 (5 bases). CDR3 length: 15 amino acids. Germline CDR1 reads MNHNS; CDR2 reads SASEGT. V was pared by 3 bases and J by 0 bases, with 9 bases between. In DNA form, the CDR3 reads TGTGCCAGCAGTGAGCCGGGACTCTCTGGAAACACCATATATTTT. Translated: CASSEPGLSGNTIYF.

The V and J genes are TRBV9 and TRBJ2-1; a possible D gene is TRBD1 (6 bases). The CDR3 has 14 residues. Per the germline V gene, CDR1 is SGDLS and CDR2 is YYNGEE. V lost 0 bases, J lost 6 bases, and 10 bases lay in between. CDR3 in amino acids: CASSVVPQGNEQFF. CDR3 in DNA: TGTGCCAGCAGCGTAGTTCCACAGGGCAATGAGCAGTTCTTC.

The chain employs TRBV25-1 and TRBJ2-1; 7 positions agree with TRBD2. With V trimmed by 4 bases and J by 2 bases, 2 bases remained unmatched. Germline V gives CDR1 MGHDK, CDR2 SYGVNS. CDR3 length: 14 amino acids. The CDR3 DNA sequence: TGTGCCAGCAGTGCGGGAGGTACCTACAATGAGCAGTTCTTC. Translated, it gives CASSAGGTYNEQFF. Complete variable domain (other parts from reference TRBV25-1 and TRBJ2-1): EADIYQTPRYLVIGTGKKITLECSQTMGHDKMYWYQQDPGMELHLIHYSYGVNSTEKGDLSSESTVSRIRTEHFPLTLESARPSHTSQYLCASSAGGTYNEQFFGPGTRLTVL.

The chain has TRBV21-1 and TRBJ1-1. TRBV21-1 is marked as a pseudogene. The CDR3 consists of 14 residues. CDR3 DNA: TGTGCCAGCAGCAAGGAGGGCGTATGGACTGAAGCTTTCTTT. Translation: CASSKEGVWTEAFF.

The rearrangement uses TRBV5-1 and TRBJ1-2, with 9 bases that match TRBD1. After removal of 4 bases from V and 6 bases from J, the junction contained 7 bases not matched to a gene. The CDR3 consists of 14 residues. The germline CDR1 and CDR2 sequences are SGHRS and YFSETQ. CDR3 protein: CASSPRDREDGYTF. CDR3 nucleotide sequence: TGCGCCAGCAGCCCGCGGGACAGGGAGGATGGCTACACCTTC.

The chain joins TRBV7-2 to TRBJ2-7, with TRBD2 matching over 11 bases. Germline-derived CDR1 and CDR2 are SGHTA and FQGNSA. The V and J ends lost 3 bases and 0 bases, in that order; junction bases with no gene match: 4. The CDR3 is 16 residues long. The CDR3 coding sequence is TGTGCCAGCAGCTTTAGCGGGGGGGGTGGCTCCTACGAGCAGTACTTC. Translation gives CASSFSGGGGSYEQYF.

This chain links TRBV7-8 with TRBJ2-5; D uncertain. V lost 0 bases and J lost 2, with 7 bases in between. This CDR3 spans 14 amino acids. The germline CDR1 and CDR2 sequences are SGHVS and FQNEAQ. In DNA form, the CDR3 reads TGTGCCAGCAGCTTAGCGACTTTTCAAGAGACCCAGTACTTC. It is translated as CASSLATFQETQYF.

The V call is TRBV19, the J call TRBJ2-3; D gene ambiguous. V lost 3 bases and J lost 0, with 13 bases in between. The CDR3 length is 16 residues. Germline V gene data show CDR1 as LNHDA and CDR2 as SQIVND (reference sequence). CDR3 protein: CASSMWAVLSTDTQYF. The CDR3 DNA sequence: TGTGCCAGTAGTATGTGGGCAGTTCTTAGCACAGATACGCAGTATTTT.

The chain links TRBV2 to TRBJ2-7, with TRBD1 matching 8 bases. The CDR3 totals 15 residues. Germline trimming cut 4 bases from V and 7 bases from J; bases unmatched to any gene: 12. Germline lookup yields CDR1 SNHLY and CDR2 FYNNEI. CDR3 in DNA: TGTGCCAGCAGTGCAGACAGGGGTCCCCTCCTAGAGCAGTACTTC. Amino acid sequence: CASSADRGPLLEQYF.

J is TRBJ2-1 and V is TRBV29-1; TRBD2 aligns across 9 bases. The CDR3 is 14 residues long. Germline CDR1 reads SQVTM; CDR2 reads ANQGSEA. Germline trimming cut 7 bases from V and 7 bases from J; bases unmatched to any gene: 11. CDR3 sequence: CSDVRAGGNNEQFF. The CDR3 DNA follows: TGCAGCGACGTCAGGGCGGGAGGGAATAATGAGCAGTTCTTC.

The V call is TRBV6-6, the J call TRBJ1-6; no definite D call. Trimming took 6 bases from V and 6 from J, leaving 15 bases between them. CDR1 is MNHNY and CDR2 is SVGAGI in the germline V gene (reference sequence). This CDR3 has 15 residues. CDR3 DNA sequence: TGTGCCAGCAGCTTAACTAAAGTTAGTAATTCACCCCTCCACTTT. Translated: CASSLTKVSNSPLHF.

The chain recombines TRBV18 with TRBJ1-1; no reliable D call. This CDR3 is built from 14 residues. Germline V gene data show CDR1 as KGHSH and CDR2 as LQKENI. V shed 2 bases and J shed 0 bases, with 7 bases lying between them. The CDR3 spells CASSPLALNTEAFF. In nucleotides, the CDR3 is TGTGCCAGCTCACCATTGGCCTTGAACACTGAAGCTTTCTTT.

The chain employs TRBV4-3 and TRBJ2-3; D possibly corresponds to TRBD1 (6 bases). Germline CDR1 reads LGHNA; CDR2 reads YSLEER. This CDR3 contains 15 residues. V was clipped by 0 bases and J by 4 bases, with 11 bases between them. The CDR3, as DNA: TGCGCCAGCAGCCAAGATTACAGGGTAGCAGATACGCAGTATTTT. Residues: CASSQDYRVADTQYF.

The chain employs TRBV10-3 and TRBJ2-5; D may be TRBD1 (6 bases). The J call is uncertain, as TRBJ2-7 better fits the DNA end. This CDR3 has 13 residues. Per germline, CDR1 ENHRY and CDR2 SYGVKD. The CDR3 sequence: CAISEQGWSEQYF. The CDR3, as DNA: TGTGCCATCAGTGAGCAGGGGTGGAGCGAGCAGTACTTC.

This clone was observed once. This sequence joins TRBV9 and TRBJ2-1; the match to TRBD1 covers 12 bases. Losses at the gene ends were 3 bases for V and 5 bases for J; bases not matched to a gene: 12. Per germline, CDR1 SGDLS and CDR2 YYNGEE. This CDR3 is 18 amino acids long. The CDR3 region is CASSERPGQGAFNNEQFF. CDR3 bases: TGTGCCAGCAGCGAAAGACCGGGACAGGGGGCCTTTAACAATGAGCAGTTCTTC.

This clone has a handful of counts. V and J are TRBV25-1 and TRBJ2-1, with 10 bases lining up with TRBD2. The trim removed 6 bases at V and 3 bases at J, leaving 5 bases unmatched. Germline V CDR1 and CDR2: MGHDK, SYGVNS. This CDR3 spans 15 amino acids. The CDR3 DNA is TGTGCCAGCAGACTATCTAGCGGGAGCTACAATGAGCAGTTCTTC. Translating gives CASRLSSGSYNEQFF. Complete variable domain (other parts from reference TRBV25-1 and TRBJ2-1): EADIYQTPRYLVIGTGKKITLECSQTMGHDKMYWYQQDPGMELHLIHYSYGVNSTEKGDLSSESTVSRIRTEHFPLTLESARPSHTSQYLCASRLSSGSYNEQFFGPGTRLTVL.

The gene calls are TRBV10-3 and TRBJ2-7; 8 bases align to TRBD1. The V segment lost 2 bases and the J segment 3 bases; nucleotides outside the gene matches: 6. The CDR3 spans 15 residues. The germline gives CDR1 ENHRY, CDR2 SYGVKD. The CDR3 DNA reads as TGTGCCATCAGTGAGGGGCAGGGGGCTCGCTACGAGCAGTACTTC. It encodes CAISEGQGARYEQYF.

The CDR3 loop is CASSLTGRTGELFF. CDR3 nucleotide sequence: TGTGCCAGCAGCTTGACAGGAAGGACCGGGGAGCTGTTTTTT. The chain employs TRBV5-8 and TRBJ2-2, with D possibly TRBD1 on 5 matching bases. The CDR3 spans 14 residues. V was cut by 1 base and J by 5 bases, with 9 bases left in between. Germline CDR1 is SGHTS and CDR2 is YDEGEE.

The rearrangement uses TRBV2 and TRBJ2-2; no definite D call. In germline, CDR1 is SNHLY, CDR2 FYNNEI. V lost 7 bases and J 4 bases, leaving 7 bases between the germline ends. CDR3 length: 12 residues. The CDR3 loop is CASMESTGELFF. Here the CDR3 DNA reads TGTGCCAGCATGGAGAGCACCGGGGAGCTGTTTTTT.

The genes are TRBV5-6 and TRBJ1-1; maybe TRBD1 (5 bases). This CDR3 has 14 residues. CDR1 SGHDT and CDR2 YYEEEE come from the germline V gene. The V end was cut by 1 base, the J end by 6 bases, with 13 bases between. The CDR3 is CASSLNRQLPEAFF. CDR3 in DNA: TGTGCCAGCAGCTTGAATCGACAGCTTCCTGAAGCTTTCTTT.